Listed below are T cell receptor beta chains from one sample, sequenced in a study of shared clonotypes between healthy human individuals. TCRdb keeps only in-frame clones here, not all; method: immunoSEQ multiplex PCR. Among around 2.1 million clones listed, more than 85% were seen once. Sample: naive CD8+ T cells from PBMCs. These TCRs come from a man aged 18 to 29 in good health. Some clones in this sample may be carry-over from other donors' samples. CDR3s include the opening cysteine and the closing phenylalanine or tryptophan. A D gene is named only where the DNA matches it firmly. Only some rows state a clone size, as once, few, many or a class for expanded clones.

TRBJ2-2	once	TRBD2	TRBV28	CASSPRLAGNTGELFF	TGTGCCAGCAGTCCCCGACTAGCGGGGAACACCGGGGAGCTGTTTTTT
TRBJ1-5	-	TRBD1	TRBV6-1	CASSETGISNQPQHF	TGTGCCAGCAGCGAGACAGGGATCAGCAATCAGCCCCAGCATTTT
TRBJ1-2	-	-	TRBV5-4	CATHQGTYGYTF	TGTGCCACGCACCAGGGAACCTATGGCTACACCTTC
TRBJ2-7	-	-	TRBV11-3	CASSLPGAEQYF	TGTGCCAGCAGCTTACCAGGGGCCGAGCAGTACTTC
TRBJ2-3	-	TRBD2	TRBV27	CASSFSGIGRGTDTQYF	TGTGCCAGCAGTTTTAGCGGGATCGGGCGTGGCACAGATACGCAGTATTTT
TRBJ1-1	-	-	TRBV7-9	CASSSGGTGAFF	TGTGCCAGCAGCTCTGGGGGGACCGGAGCTTTCTTT
TRBJ1-2	few	-	TRBV19	CASSIGLLGYTF	TGTGCCAGTAGTATCGGACTCCTTGGCTACACCTTC
TRBJ2-7	-	-	TRBV25-1	CASSDRLAYEQYF	TGTGCCAGCAGTGATCGGCTAGCCTACGAGCAGTACTTC
TRBJ2-2	-	TRBD2	TRBV28	CASSLRRGAVGELFF	TGTGCCAGCAGTTTAAGGCGGGGGGCGGTCGGGGAGCTGTTTTTT
TRBJ2-7	-	TRBD1	TRBV6-1	CASSEGDSSTYEQYF	TGTGCCAGCAGTGAAGGGGACAGTTCCACCTACGAGCAGTACTTC
TRBJ1-2	-	TRBD1	TRBV11-2	CASNSLGTGFYGYTF	TGTGCCAGCAACTCATTGGGGACAGGGTTTTATGGCTACACCTTC
TRBJ1-5	-	TRBD1	TRBV28	CASREQGYGNQPQHF	TGTGCCAGCAGAGAACAGGGGTACGGCAATCAGCCCCAGCATTTT
TRBJ2-2	-	TRBD2	TRBV14	CASSPLGGRRETGELFF	TGTGCCAGCAGCCCCCTCGGGGGGAGAAGGGAAACCGGGGAGCTGTTTTTT
TRBJ2-2	-	-	TRBV4-3	CASRPRGGTGELFF	TGCGCCAGTAGGCCCCGGGGCGGGACCGGGGAGCTGTTTTTT
TRBJ2-3	-	-	TRBV27	CASSLLGSTDTQYF	TGTGCCAGCAGTTTATTAGGTAGCACAGATACGCAGTATTTT
TRBJ2-1	-	-	TRBV27	CASSLLGQNEQFF	TGTGCCAGCAGTTTACTAGGGCAGAATGAGCAGTTCTTC
TRBJ2-1	-	-	TRBV15	CATSRERDTDNEQFF	TGTGCCACCAGCAGAGAACGGGACACGGACAATGAGCAGTTCTTC
TRBJ1-5	-	TRBD1	TRBV2	CASSDGQGASVFDQPQHF	TGTGCCAGCAGTGATGGACAGGGGGCTTCAGTTTTCGATCAGCCCCAGCATTTT
TRBJ2-3	-	TRBD2	TRBV7-2	CASSLAPWASGRLRTDTQYF	TGTGCCAGCAGCCTAGCTCCCTGGGCTAGCGGGAGACTGAGGACAGATACGCAGTATTTT
TRBJ1-2	-	-	TRBV10-3	CAISEAGAQGGYTF	TGTGCCATCAGTGAGGCTGGGGCCCAGGGGGGCTACACCTTC
TRBJ2-2	once	TRBD2	TRBV27	CASSQGLAEATGELFF	TGTGCCAGCAGCCAGGGACTAGCGGAAGCCACCGGGGAGCTGTTTTTT
TRBJ2-2	-	TRBD1	TRBV4-1	CASSLRQGSPGELFF	TGCGCCAGCAGCCTTCGACAGGGATCACCCGGGGAGCTGTTTTTT
TRBJ2-3	-	TRBD1	TRBV6-6	CASSYMGQYTDTQYF	TGTGCCAGCAGTTACATGGGACAGTACACAGATACGCAGTATTTT
TRBJ2-7	once	TRBD2	TRBV10-3	CAISEFRRGLAIYEQYF	TGTGCCATCAGTGAGTTTAGAAGGGGACTAGCTATCTACGAGCAGTACTTC
TRBJ2-2	-	TRBD1	TRBV7-3	CASSPRGQRRTGELFF	TGTGCCAGCAGCCCAAGGGGGCAGAGACGGACCGGGGAGCTGTTTTTT
TRBJ1-3	-	-	TRBV4-1	CASSQSGQRSGNTIYF	TGCGCCAGCAGCCAGTCCGGACAGCGCTCTGGAAACACCATATATTTT
TRBJ2-7	-	-	TRBV4-1	CASSQIRESYEQYF	TGCGCCAGCAGCCAAATCCGCGAATCCTACGAGCAGTACTTC
TRBJ2-3	-	-	TRBV27	CASSFHTSTDTQYF	TGTGCCAGCAGTTTCCATACTAGCACAGATACGCAGTATTTT
TRBJ1-3	-	-	TRBV9	CASSGRRRNTIYF	TGTGCCAGCAGCGGACGTCGTCGAAACACCATATATTTT
TRBJ2-7	-	-	TRBV28	CASSLGGVASGEQYF	TGTGCCAGCAGTTTAGGGGGAGTAGCTTCTGGCGAGCAGTACTTC
TRBJ2-7	-	TRBD1	TRBV30	CAWSRGPSTYEQYF	TGTGCCTGGAGCAGGGGGCCGAGTACCTACGAGCAGTACTTC
TRBJ2-7	-	TRBD2	TRBV5-8	CASIVGEGPKSYEQYF	TGTGCCAGCATCGTCGGGGAGGGGCCGAAGTCCTACGAGCAGTACTTC
TRBJ1-2	-	TRBD1	TRBV5-1	CASSAGQDYGYTF	TGCGCCAGCAGCGCGGGACAGGACTATGGCTACACCTTC
TRBJ2-7	-	TRBD2	TRBV2	CASSDRAGFYEQYF	TGTGCCAGCAGTGACCGAGCGGGATTCTACGAGCAGTACTTC
TRBJ1-2	-	-	TRBV5-1	CASSLAKVQGYGYTF	TGCGCCAGCAGCTTGGCCAAGGTACAGGGCTATGGCTACACCTTC
TRBJ2-7	-	TRBD1	TRBV7-6	CASSLETGDPDEQYF	TGTGCCAGCAGCTTAGAGACAGGGGATCCCGACGAGCAGTACTTC
TRBJ2-7	-	-	TRBV11-2	CASSPRGTLEQYF	TGTGCCAGCAGCCCGCGAGGGACTCTCGAGCAGTACTTC
TRBJ1-1	-	-	TRBV19	CASSIVGVNTEAFF	TGTGCCAGTAGTATAGTTGGGGTGAACACTGAAGCTTTCTTT
TRBJ2-1	-	TRBD1	TRBV7-9	CASSPRQGTDEQFF	TGTGCCAGCAGCCCCCGACAGGGGACCGATGAGCAGTTCTTC
TRBJ2-1	-	-	TRBV4-1	CASSTRRDDEQFF	TGCGCCAGCAGCACACGGCGGGACGATGAGCAGTTCTTC
TRBJ2-7	-	-	TRBV27	CASSPSWGTHTYEQYF	TGTGCCAGCAGTCCCTCATGGGGGACTCACACCTACGAGCAGTACTTC